The entry below describes one TCR beta chain. Its target is not known. This specimen comes from a study of T cell responses to AZD1222 COVID-19 vaccine. Findings of the study overall: Only a handful of individuals given AZD1222 were seropositive at baseline.

The assay was immunoSEQ multiplex PCR, and TCRdb's table has in-frame clones only and misses some. The top ten hold 2.8% of the sample, which has around 88,000 clones, roughly 90% seen once. In germline, CDR1 is SGHKS, CDR2 YYEKEE (reference sequence). The CDR3 spans 16 residues. With 4 bases clipped from V and 4 bases from J, the junction kept 10 bases outside the gene matches. V usage is TRBV5-5 and J usage is TRBJ1-5; 8 bases map to TRBD1. This TCR was recovered from an adult in good health. The sample was peripheral blood, taken on day 0 of MenACWY control vaccination. CDR3 DNA sequence: TGTGCCAGCAGCAGGGAGGGGGACAGGCGGAATCAGCCCCAGCATTTT. It translates to CASSREGDRRNQPQHF. The full variable domain, rest sourced from reference TRBV5-5 and TRBJ1-5, is DAGVTQSPTHLIKTRGQQVTLRCSPISGHKSVSWYQQVLGQGPQFIFQYYEKEERGRGNFPDRFSARQFPNYSSELNVNALLLGDSALYLCASSREGDRRNQPQHFGDGTRLSIL.